These 29 T cell receptor beta chains came from one sample sequenced in a study of T cell changes during pregnancy in multiple sclerosis. The repertoire was sequenced with immunoSEQ multiplex PCR; TCRdb's copy has only in-frame clones and lacks some. The repertoire includes 55,000 to 65,000 clones, more than 90% of them detected once, and around 3.3% sits in the top ten. Sequencing used peripheral blood, obtained in the first trimester of pregnancy. The receptors were sampled from a female donor in good health, enrolled as a control in a pregnancy study.

This chain joins TRBV2 and TRBJ1-4; D is unresolved. V lost 10 bases and J 6 bases, leaving 15 bases between the germline ends. The CDR3 covers 13 residues. Germline lookup yields CDR1 SNHLY and CDR2 FYNNEI. The CDR3 loop is CANTPGTHEKLFF. CDR3 nucleotides: TGTGCCAACACCCCGGGAACCCATGAAAAACTGTTTTTT.

The chain recombines TRBV7-2 with TRBJ1-1, with D perhaps matching TRBD1 (6 bases). V was pared by 1 base and J by 4 bases, with 13 bases between. The germline CDR1 and CDR2 sequences are SGHTA and FQGNSA. The CDR3 is 15 residues long. CDR3 sequence: CASSLEGGAPTEAFF. CDR3 coding DNA: TGTGCCAGCAGCTTAGAGGGGGGGGCGCCCACTGAAGCTTTCTTT. Drawing the rest from reference TRBV7-2 and TRBJ1-1, the complete variable domain is GAGVSQSPSNKVTEKGKDVELRCDPISGHTALYWYRQSLGQGLEFLIYFQGNSAPDKSGLPSDRFSAERTGGSVSTLTIQRTQQEDSAVYLCASSLEGGAPTEAFFGQGTRLTVV.

Here the CDR3 DNA reads TGTGCCAGCAGCTTAGGCCTAGGTATGCAGCGGGAGGGCCGGTACGAGCAGTACTTC. Encoded protein: CASSLGLGMQREGRYEQYF. V gene TRBV13 combines with J gene TRBJ2-7; 10 nucleotides match TRBD2. Germline V gives CDR1 PRHDT, CDR2 FYEKMQ (reference sequence). J lost 4 bases, V lost 0 bases, and 15 bases had no gene match. This CDR3 has 19 residues.

The rearrangement uses TRBV30 and TRBJ1-2; D is undetermined. Germline-derived CDR1 and CDR2 are GTSNPN and SVGIG (reference sequence). The CDR3 spans 14 residues. V lost 2 bases, J lost 8 bases, and 18 bases lay in between. CDR3 in DNA: TGTGCCTGGAGTTACACTCTAGGGAGGATCGGCTACACCTTC. Translation: CAWSYTLGRIGYTF.

The rearrangement joins TRBV9 to TRBJ1-3; possible D gene TRBD1, 5 bases. The germline V gene encodes CDR1 SGDLS and CDR2 YYNGEE. The CDR3 covers 15 residues. Trimming shortened V by 0 bases and J by 0 bases, and 7 bases separated the two germline ends. The CDR3 DNA follows: TGTGCCAGCAGCGTAGAAAGGGGCTCTGGAAACACCATATATTTT. This encodes CASSVERGSGNTIYF. Looking up the rest from reference TRBV9 and TRBJ1-3 gives the full variable domain: DSGVTQTPKHLITATGQRVTLRCSPRSGDLSVYWYQQSLDQGLQFLIQYYNGEERAKGNILERFSAQQFPDLHSELNLSSLELGDSALYFCASSVERGSGNTIYFGEGSWLTVV.

The chain is built from TRBV6-1 and TRBJ2-7; D is uncertain. In germline, CDR1 is MNHNS, CDR2 SASEGT. The CDR3 is 14 residues long. Trimming pared 4 bases from V and 4 bases from J, leaving 14 bases between. CDR3 in DNA: TGTGCCAGCAGTGTGGCATACCTCTTGTACGAGCAGTACTTC. The encoded protein is CASSVAYLLYEQYF.

This rearrangement joins TRBV27 to TRBJ2-1; D perhaps matches TRBD2 (5 bases). V was clipped by 7 bases and J by 3 bases, with 13 bases between them. The CDR3 is made up of 14 amino acids. The germline V gene encodes CDR1 MNHEY and CDR2 SMNVEV (reference sequence). In DNA form, the CDR3 reads TGTGCCAGCATGACCTGGGAGAGCTACAATGAGCAGTTCTTC. It specifies CASMTWESYNEQFF.

The chain carries TRBV27 and TRBJ2-1; 9 bases fit TRBD2. Trimming at V came to 6 bases and at J to 10 bases, leaving 7 bases not matched to a gene. Germline lookup yields CDR1 MNHEY and CDR2 SMNVEV (reference sequence). CDR3 length: 13 residues. CDR3 loop: CASRGGGAKEQFF. DNA of the CDR3: TGTGCCAGCAGGGGCGGGGGGGCCAAGGAGCAGTTCTTC.

The chain links TRBV11-2 to TRBJ1-1; 7 bases map to TRBD1. V was clipped by 6 bases and J by 2 bases; unmatched bases: 12. The length of the CDR3 is 16 residues. From germline, CDR1 is SGHAT and CDR2 FQNNGV. CDR3: CASRTSRDRTNTEAFF. The CDR3 nucleotides are TGTGCCAGCAGAACCAGCCGGGACAGAACCAACACTGAAGCTTTCTTT.

This clone was picked up one time. The rearrangement joins TRBV2 to TRBJ1-4; TRBD1 aligns across 7 bases. Looked up from germline, CDR1 is SNHLY and CDR2 is FYNNEI. J lost 5 bases, V lost 6 bases, and 3 bases had no gene match. This CDR3 contains 13 residues. CDR3 nucleotide sequence: TGTGCCAGCAGCCGGGACAGAAATGAAAAACTGTTTTTT. This codes for CASSRDRNEKLFF.

The chain joins TRBV18 to TRBJ2-1; TRBD2 agrees at 7 bases. The germline gives CDR1 KGHSH, CDR2 LQKENI. The ends lost 1 base at V and 4 bases at J; junction bases unmatched: 4. This CDR3 spans 15 amino acids. In nucleotides, the CDR3 is TGTGCCAGCTCACCACTGCGGGAGCATTACAATGAGCAGTTCTTC. Translated: CASSPLREHYNEQFF.

V usage is TRBV12-5 and J usage is TRBJ2-1; 8 bases match TRBD2. Trimming took 0 bases from V and 5 from J; bases not matched to a gene: 6. CDR3 length: 16 amino acids. Per the germline V gene, CDR1 is LGHNT and CDR2 is FRNRAP. This chain's CDR3 is CASGLVRGGRHNEQFF. CDR3 DNA: TGTGCTAGTGGTTTGGTACGGGGGGGGCGCCACAATGAGCAGTTCTTC.

The chain links TRBV7-8 to TRBJ2-3, with 12 bases fitting TRBD2. CDR3 size: 13 residues. Germline CDR1 and CDR2: SGHVS and FQNEAQ. The J segment lost 6 bases and the V segment lost 11 bases, leaving 6 bases of the junction unmatched. CDR3: CACLAGGWDTQYF. CDR3 nucleotide sequence: TGTGCCTGCCTAGCGGGAGGGTGGGATACGCAGTATTTT.

The chain joins TRBV5-1 to TRBJ2-5, with D tentatively TRBD2 (6 bases). V lost 3 bases and J lost 2, with 14 bases in between. This CDR3 contains 15 residues. Germline V gives CDR1 SGHRS, CDR2 YFSETQ. The chain's CDR3 is CASSSMPGEQETQYF. As DNA, the CDR3 is TGCGCCAGCAGCTCAATGCCGGGAGAACAAGAGACCCAGTACTTC.

This chain joins TRBV4-3 and TRBJ2-1; D possibly corresponds to TRBD1 (5 bases). Germline CDR1 reads LGHNA; CDR2 reads YSLEER. The CDR3 is 13 amino acids. The V gene lost 4 bases and the J gene lost 7 bases, with 11 bases spanning the gap. CDR3 protein: CASSPQGRNEQFF. CDR3 in DNA: TGCGCCAGCAGCCCCCAGGGTCGTAATGAGCAGTTCTTC.

The chain couples TRBV4-2 to TRBJ2-1, with D maybe TRBD2 (6 bases). The CDR3 consists of 15 residues. V dropped 1 base and J dropped 6 bases, with 13 bases sitting between them. Germline V CDR1 and CDR2: LGHNA, YNFKEQ. CDR3 protein: CASSQARLASNEQFF. The CDR3 DNA reads TGTGCCAGCAGCCAAGCTCGTCTAGCGTCCAATGAGCAGTTCTTC.

V usage is TRBV20-1 and J usage is TRBJ2-1; D unresolved. Germline V gene lookup returns CDR1 DFQATT and CDR2 SNEGSKA (reference sequence). V lost 2 bases and J 5 bases, leaving 4 bases between the germline ends. The CDR3 is 11 residues long. This chain's CDR3 is CSARLNNEQFF. In nucleotides, the CDR3 is TGCAGTGCTAGACTTAACAATGAGCAGTTCTTC.

V is TRBV29-1 and J is TRBJ2-1, with 7 bases that match TRBD2. This CDR3 region has 15 residues. V gave up 0 bases and J gave up 0 bases; unmatched junction bases: 2. CDR1 and CDR2 from the germline V gene are SQVTM and ANQGSEA. The CDR3 bases are TGCAGCGTTGAAGAGGGCGGGAGCTCCTACAATGAGCAGTTCTTC. This sequence encodes CSVEEGGSSYNEQFF.

This chain connects TRBV6-1 to TRBJ1-4; D remains unclear. There are 15 residues in the CDR3. Per germline, CDR1 MNHNS and CDR2 SASEGT. Trimming took off 5 bases at V and 0 bases at J, with 10 bases between the two ends. CDR3 sequence (DNA): TGTGCCAGCAGTCCCCTAATCTCAACTAATGAAAAACTGTTTTTT. It is translated as CASSPLISTNEKLFF.

The chain is built from TRBV7-2 and TRBJ2-7; TRBD1 aligns across 8 bases. This CDR3 is 19 amino acids long. Germline V gene data show CDR1 as SGHTA and CDR2 as FQGNSA. V lost 3 bases to trimming and J lost 0 bases; unmatched junction nucleotides: 16. The CDR3 DNA reads as TGTGCCAGCAGCTTCGTCTCCGGACAGGGACCCTTTTACTCCTACGAGCAGTACTTC. Protein sequence: CASSFVSGQGPFYSYEQYF.

J is TRBJ2-6 and V is TRBV6-4, with TRBD2 matching 9 bases. The V gene's germline CDR1 is MRHNA and CDR2 SNTAGT. The CDR3 covers 18 residues. J was trimmed by 2 bases and V by 0 bases; bases with no gene match: 5. CDR3 nucleotide sequence: TGTGCCAGCAGTGACTCGCGGGGGGGACTCACTGGGGCCAACGTCCTGACTTTC. Protein sequence: CASSDSRGGLTGANVLTF.

V usage is TRBV4-1 and J usage is TRBJ1-1, with a weak D call TRBD1 (5 bases). The CDR3 extends over 13 amino acids. CDR1 is MGHRA, CDR2 YSYEKL, per germline. Trimming cost V 4 bases and J 8 bases, with 14 bases left between them. The CDR3 spells CASSLGRQGEAFF. As DNA, the CDR3 is TGCGCCAGCAGCCTCGGGAGGCAGGGAGAAGCTTTCTTT.

The V gene is TRBV30, the J gene TRBJ2-3, with D tentatively TRBD2 (5 bases). Germline assignment: CDR1 GTSNPN and CDR2 SVGIG (reference sequence). Trimming shortened V by 0 bases and J by 1 base, and 11 bases separated the two germline ends. The CDR3 is 15 residues long. DNA of the CDR3: TGTGCCTGGAGTGTATCTAGCCCGGGCACAGATACGCAGTATTTT. This translates into CAWSVSSPGTDTQYF.

The rearrangement uses TRBV11-2 and TRBJ1-5, with 8 bases matching TRBD1. Germline V CDR1 and CDR2: SGHAT, FQNNGV. V shed 5 bases, J shed 9 bases, and the junction held 12 bases outside the gene matches. CDR3 length: 15 residues. This chain's CDR3 is CASSGGTGDMSPQHF. In nucleotides, the CDR3 is TGTGCCAGCAGCGGAGGGACAGGCGATATGTCGCCCCAGCATTTT. Full variable domain (rest looked up from reference TRBV11-2 and TRBJ1-5): EAGVAQSPRYKIIEKRQSVAFWCNPISGHATLYWYQQILGQGPKLLIQFQNNGVVDDSQLPKDRFSAERLKGVDSTLKIQPAKLEDSAVYLCASSGGTGDMSPQHFGDGTRLSIL.

V is TRBV7-7 and J is TRBJ2-3; possible D gene TRBD2, 5 bases. The CDR3 consists of 15 residues. Germline values: CDR1 SSHAT, CDR2 FNYEAQ (reference sequence). The V gene lost 4 bases and the J gene lost 2 bases, with 13 bases spanning the gap. Here the CDR3 reads CASSSDSSTTDTQYF. CDR3 DNA sequence: TGTGCCAGCAGCTCGGACTCCTCGACCACAGATACGCAGTATTTT.

The chain has TRBV11-3 and TRBJ2-5; D remains unclear. The CDR3 consists of 15 residues. The ends were cut back, 6 bases at V and 2 bases at J, with 16 bases in the middle. Per germline, CDR1 SGHNT and CDR2 YENEEA. In DNA, the CDR3 is TGTGCCAGCAGTTCCGGCGGAGCGAGTCAAGAGACCCAGTACTTC. It translates to CASSSGGASQETQYF.

The chain is built from TRBV9 and TRBJ1-4, with unresolved D. The CDR3 sequence is 15 residues long. V was shortened by 4 bases and J by 8 bases, with 18 bases between the two germline ends. Germline V gene data show CDR1 as SGDLS and CDR2 as YYNGEE. CDR3 in DNA: TGTGCCAGCAGCCCGAACCCAGATCAGAGGGAAAAACTGTTTTTT. Its translation: CASSPNPDQREKLFF.

This clone has only one observation. The gene calls are TRBV27 and TRBJ2-7; 10 bases map to TRBD1. Germline CDR1 reads MNHEY; CDR2 reads SMNVEV (reference sequence). V lost 7 bases, J lost 4 bases, and 10 bases stayed unmatched. This CDR3 contains 15 residues. DNA of the CDR3: TGTGCCAGCAAGGGCGGGACAGGGGATTCGTACGAGCAGTACTTC. Protein sequence: CASKGGTGDSYEQYF.

This chain connects TRBV7-2 to TRBJ2-5; 7 bases line up with TRBD2. Germline trimming cut 4 bases from V and 4 bases from J; bases unmatched to any gene: 9. The CDR3 covers 15 residues. The V gene's germline CDR1 is SGHTA and CDR2 FQGNSA. This chain's CDR3 is CASSSDPGGSETQYF. CDR3 sequence (DNA): TGTGCCAGCAGCTCTGACCCGGGGGGTTCAGAGACCCAGTACTTC.